This T cell receptor beta chain was sequenced in a study of cytomegalovirus exposure and HLA in healthy donors. Across the whole study: The 120 or so validation repertoires were produced on the same platform as the 650 or so repertoires of the first cohort. This was reported in a later analysis.

Profiling relied on immunoSEQ multiplex PCR, and the TCRdb table lists in-frame clones only, not all of them. The sample consists of 300,000 to 400,000 clones, approximately 91% of them appearing once. This TCR came from a man in his thirties or forties in good health and CMV-seronegative. The sample comprised PBMCs.

The CDR3 DNA reads as TGTGCCAGCAATCTGGGAAACACCATATATTTT. It is translated as CASNLGNTIYF. The genes are TRBV28 and TRBJ1-3, with D uncertain. The CDR3 length is 11 residues. V was cut by 7 bases and J by 4 bases, with 5 bases left in between. The V gene's germline CDR1 is MDHEN and CDR2 SYDVKM.